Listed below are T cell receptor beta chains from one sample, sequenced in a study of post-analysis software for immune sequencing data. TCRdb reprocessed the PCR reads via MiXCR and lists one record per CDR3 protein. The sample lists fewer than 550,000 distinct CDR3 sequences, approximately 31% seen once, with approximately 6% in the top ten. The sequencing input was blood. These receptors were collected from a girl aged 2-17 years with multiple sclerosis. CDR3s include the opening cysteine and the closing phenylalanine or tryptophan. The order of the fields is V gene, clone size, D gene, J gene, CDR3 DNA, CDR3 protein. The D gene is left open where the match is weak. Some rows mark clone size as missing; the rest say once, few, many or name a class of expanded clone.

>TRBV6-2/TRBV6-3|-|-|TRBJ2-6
TGTGCCAGCAGTTACGATAGCTCGGGGGCCAACGTCCTGACTTTC
CASSYDSSGANVLTF
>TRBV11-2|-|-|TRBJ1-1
TGTGCCAGCAGCCCTAAGGACAGCCTTTCAGTCGAAGCTTTCTTT
CASSPKDSLSVEAFF
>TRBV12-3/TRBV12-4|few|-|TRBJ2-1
TGTGCCAGCTGCCCCTCCTCGACAGGCAATGAGCAGTTCTTC
CASCPSSTGNEQFF
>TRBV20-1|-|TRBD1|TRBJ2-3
TGCAGTGCAGGGCCGGGGACAGGGTTTCCCGGCACAGATACGCAGTATTTT
CSAGPGTGFPGTDTQYF
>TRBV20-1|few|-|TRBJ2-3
TGCAGTGCTAGATTATTGAGTCGGGGGACCACAGATACGCAGTATTTT
CSARLLSRGTTDTQYF
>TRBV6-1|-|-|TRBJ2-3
TGTGCCAGCAGGATAGGGACTTCTCCAGATACGCAGTATTTT
CASRIGTSPDTQYF
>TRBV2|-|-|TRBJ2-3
TGTGCCAGCAGTGACATCTCCTACGGTTCGGATACGCAGTATTTT
CASSDISYGSDTQYF
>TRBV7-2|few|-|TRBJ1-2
TGTGCCAGCAGCTTAAGTTCAGGGTTGAGCTATGGCTACACCTTC
CASSLSSGLSYGYTF
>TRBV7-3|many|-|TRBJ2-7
TGTGCCAGCAGCTTAGGGATCCTCGACGAGCAGTACTTC
CASSLGILDEQYF
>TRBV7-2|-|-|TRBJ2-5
TGTGCCAGCAGCTTAGGTTCCTACCAGACCCAGTACTTC
CASSLGSYQTQYF
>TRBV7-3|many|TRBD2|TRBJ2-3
TGTGCCAGCAGCCCCGGCCTAGCGGGGGCTAGCACAGATACGCAGTATTTT
CASSPGLAGASTDTQYF
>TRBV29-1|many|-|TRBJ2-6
TGCAGCGTCACCGACTCTGGGGCCAACGTCCTGACTTTC
CSVTDSGANVLTF
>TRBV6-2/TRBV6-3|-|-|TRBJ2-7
TGTGCCAGCAGTTACATCGGGGGCGAGCAGTACTTC
CASSYIGGEQYF
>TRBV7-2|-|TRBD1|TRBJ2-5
TGTGCCAGCAGCAAACCTACAGGGGGGGAGACCCAGTACTTC
CASSKPTGGETQYF
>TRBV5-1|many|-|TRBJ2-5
TGCGCCAGCAGCTTGGAAGGAACCCTTTCGGAGCAGTACTTC
CASSLEGTLSEQYF
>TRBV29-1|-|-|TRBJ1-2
TGCAGCGCCTTAGGGGGTGCCAACTATGGCTACACCTTC
CSALGGANYGYTF
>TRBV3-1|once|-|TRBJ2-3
TGTGCCAGCAGCCAACCTGCAGGTACGCAGTATTTT
CASSQPAGTQYF
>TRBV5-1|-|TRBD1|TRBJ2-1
TGCGCCAGCAGCGCCTCGGGACAGGGGATTTATGAGCAGTTCTTC
CASSASGQGIYEQFF
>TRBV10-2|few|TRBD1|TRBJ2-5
TGCGCCAGCAGTGTCCGGGACAGGGGTCAAGAGACCCAGTACTTC
CASSVRDRGQETQYF
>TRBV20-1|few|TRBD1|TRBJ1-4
TGCAGTGCAGCAGGACAGGGGGAATCTAATGAAAAACTGTTTTTT
CSAAGQGESNEKLFF
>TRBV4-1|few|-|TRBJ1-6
TGCGCCAGCAGCCAAGAGGGGGGTATCAGGACACCCCTCCACTTT
CASSQEGGIRTPLHF
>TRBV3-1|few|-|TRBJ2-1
TGTGCCAGCAGTCTTGGGCCGGACAATGAGCAGTTCTTC
CASSLGPDNEQFF
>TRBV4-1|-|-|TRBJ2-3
TGCGCCAGCAGCCCGGGACCACCCGGCCCAGATACGCAGTATTTT
CASSPGPPGPDTQYF
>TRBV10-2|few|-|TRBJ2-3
TGCGCCAGCAGTGAGCCTAGCTTGGATACGCAGTATTTT
CASSEPSLDTQYF
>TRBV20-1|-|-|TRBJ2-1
TGCAGTGCTAGTCTTAGCAGGGGCTACAATGAGCAGTTCTTC
CSASLSRGYNEQFF
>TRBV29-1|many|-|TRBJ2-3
TGCAGCGGAGCTCGAAAGCGGGGCACAGATACGCAGTATTTT
CSGARKRGTDTQYF
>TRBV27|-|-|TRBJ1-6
TGTGCCAGCAGTTTAAACAGAGCTTCACCCCTCCACTTT
CASSLNRASPLHF
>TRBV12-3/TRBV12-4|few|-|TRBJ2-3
TGTGCCAGCAGTCCTCCGGGCCGCCCAGATACGCAGTATTTT
CASSPPGRPDTQYF
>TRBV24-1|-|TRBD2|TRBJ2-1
TGTGCCACCAGTGACCGTGGACTAGCGGGTGACAATGAGCAGTTCTTC
CATSDRGLAGDNEQFF
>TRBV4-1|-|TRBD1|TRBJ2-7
TGCGCCAGCAGCCAAGCCGCCGGGACAGGGGGCTACGAGCAGTACTTC
CASSQAAGTGGYEQYF
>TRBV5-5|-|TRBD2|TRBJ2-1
TGTGCCAGCAGCTTCTCCGGGACTAGGAAGAATGAGCAGTTCTTC
CASSFSGTRKNEQFF
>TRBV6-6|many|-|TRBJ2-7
TGTGCCAGCAGCAGGGGAGGCGAGCAGTACTTC
CASSRGGEQYF
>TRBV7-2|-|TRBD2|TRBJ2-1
TGTGCCAGCAGCTTAGGGACTAGCGTTAATGAGCAGTTCTTC
CASSLGTSVNEQFF
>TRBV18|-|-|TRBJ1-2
TGTGCCAGCTCACCATCGTCGAGGGGTTCCTATGGCTACACCTTC
CASSPSSRGSYGYTF
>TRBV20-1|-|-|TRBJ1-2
TGCAGTGCTACGGGACACCCGGACTATGGCTACACCTTC
CSATGHPDYGYTF
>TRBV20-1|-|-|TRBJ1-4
TGCAGTGCTGTGGTCGACGCCGCTAATGGAAAACTGTTTTTT
CSAVVDAANGKLFF
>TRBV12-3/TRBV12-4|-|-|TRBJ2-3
TGTGCCAGCAGTTTTCTCCCGGGGGTGAGAGCAGATACGCAGTATTTT
CASSFLPGVRADTQYF
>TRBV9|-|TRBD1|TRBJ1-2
TGTGCCAGCAGCTTCAGGGGGTCAGGGATTGGCTACACCTTC
CASSFRGSGIGYTF
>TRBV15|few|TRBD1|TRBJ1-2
TGTGCCACCAGCAGAGAGGGGACAGGATATTATGGCTACACCTTC
CATSREGTGYYGYTF
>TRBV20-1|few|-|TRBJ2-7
TGCAGTGCTAGAGAGGCGGGGTACTACGAGCAGTACTTC
CSAREAGYYEQYF
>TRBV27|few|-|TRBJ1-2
TGTGCCAGCAGTCGAGATGGGGGACTCTACTATGGCTACACCTTC
CASSRDGGLYYGYTF
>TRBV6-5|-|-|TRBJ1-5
TGTGCCAGCAGTTACTCGAACCAGAATCAGCCCCAGCATTTT
CASSYSNQNQPQHF
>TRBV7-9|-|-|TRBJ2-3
TGTGCCAGCAGCTTAGATGGCGTGGGGTCTACAGATACGCAGTATTTT
CASSLDGVGSTDTQYF
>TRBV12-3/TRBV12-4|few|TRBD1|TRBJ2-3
TGTGCCAGCAGTATCCGGGACAGGGGCACAGATACGCAGTATTTT
CASSIRDRGTDTQYF
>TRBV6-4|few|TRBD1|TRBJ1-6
TGTGCCAGCAGTGGACAGGGTTCCAATTCACCCCTCCACTTT
CASSGQGSNSPLHF